This TCR beta chain was sequenced in a study of cytomegalovirus exposure and HLA in healthy donors. Overall study results and limits: Relative to equally common others, HLA-associated TCR beta chains showed greater clonal expansion in a later analysis.

With regard to this clone: The antigen remains unidentified.

Primers included in the PCR were 60 Vbeta and 13 Jbeta primers. Method: immunoSEQ multiplex PCR; TCRdb's copy keeps in-frame clones and lacks some. The sample features 150,000 to 200,000 clones, with almost 6.5% in its top ten. It was healthy bone marrow donors who served as donors. Each donor was nominally healthy when sampled (though unrecorded immune exposures were likely). Sequencing was carried out using PBMCs. This clonotype was sampled from a man between 25 and 39 years old in good health and CMV-seronegative.

The CDR3 nucleotides are TGTGCCAGTAGTTTGGAGGTACGGACTGAAGCTTTCTTT. Its translation: CASSLEVRTEAFF. The chain combines TRBV19 with TRBJ1-1; no definite D call. Trimming removed 5 bases from V and 5 bases from J, with 12 bases in between. The length of the CDR3 is 13 residues. Germline CDR1 and CDR2: LNHDA and SQIVND (reference sequence).